A single sample gave rise to the 20 T cell receptor beta chains below, sequenced in a study of CXCR3-negative and CXCR3-positive naive CD8 T cells. Study-wide points: The TRB CDR3s that CXCR3-positive naive cells carried were more hydrophobic than those of CXCR3-negative naive cells.

These receptors' antigens are unknown. The method, 5' RACE with UMI labels, was used to prepare the TRB cDNA libraries. One entry per CDR3 protein, without DNA, is what TCRdb gives after re-calling the 5' RACE reads. Its table records about 50,000 distinct CDR3 sequences. What was sequenced was naive CXCR3+ CD8+ T cells from blood. As for subset: CD45RO-CCR7+CD27+CD95- naive CD8+ T cells expressing CXCR3 (TNR3+). These receptors were collected from a human donor in good health. Some clones in this sample may be carry-over from other donors' samples.

The chain links TRBV6-2 or TRBV6-3 to TRBJ2-4. CDR3 length equals 11 residues. Germline V lookup: CDR1 MNHEY, CDR2 SVGEGT. CDR3 residues: CASSYGEIRDF.

This chain connects TRBV7-8 to TRBJ2-5. The CDR3 sequence is 14 residues long. In germline, CDR1 is SGHVS, CDR2 FQNEAQ. This CDR3 reads CASSLVVVQETQYF.

The chain uses TRBV6-2 or TRBV6-3 and TRBJ1-1; TCRdb picks TRBD1, but there is no DNA to check that call. Germline CDR1 reads MNHEY; CDR2 reads SVGEGT. The CDR3 loop spans 14 amino acids. The CDR3 reads CASGTGGLNTEAFF.

The CDR3 sequence: CASSELGQIANEQFF. The V gene is TRBV28, the J gene TRBJ2-1; TCRdb gives TRBD1 as the D gene, but with no DNA this cannot be confirmed. Germline CDR1 is MDHEN and CDR2 is SYDVKM. The CDR3 runs 15 residues.

The rearrangement joins TRBV7-2 to TRBJ2-5; TCRdb gives TRBD1 as the D gene, but with no DNA this cannot be confirmed. The CDR3 is made up of 15 amino acids. Germline loops: CDR1 SGHTA, CDR2 FQGNSA. The CDR3 spells CASSSPGAYQETQYF.

The rearrangement uses TRBV5-1 and TRBJ1-2; TCRdb names TRBD1, which stays unverified in the absence of DNA. Germline V lookup: CDR1 SGHRS, CDR2 YFSETQ. CDR3 length: 11 residues. The CDR3 here is CASATGDGYTF.

The gene calls are TRBV9 and TRBJ2-3; the D call from TCRdb, TRBD1, cannot be confirmed without DNA. The length of the CDR3 is 15 residues. The V gene's germline CDR1 is SGDLS and CDR2 YYNGEE. The CDR3 sequence: CASSEEDRGTDTQYF.

CDR3 residues: CATRPSSGGKQIF. The chain has TRBV24-1 and TRBJ2-1; TCRdb picks TRBD2, but there is no DNA to check that call. The CDR3 is made up of 13 amino acids. CDR1 KGHDR and CDR2 SFDVKD come from the germline V gene.

The chain recombines TRBV7-2 with TRBJ2-7; TCRdb's D gene call, TRBD1, goes unchecked for lack of DNA. The CDR3 length is 14 residues. Germline V gene lookup returns CDR1 SGHTA and CDR2 FQGNSA. This CDR3 is CASSSWGVTYEQYF.

The chain uses TRBV12-3 or TRBV12-4 and TRBJ2-5; checking the TCRdb D call of TRBD1 is not possible without DNA. CDR3 length equals 12 residues. The CDR3 sequence is CATSTGKQTQYF.

The genes are TRBV12-5 and TRBJ2-5. The germline V gene has CDR1 LGHNT and CDR2 FRNRAP. This CDR3 contains 15 residues. The CDR3 loop reads CASGTGKEYQETQYF. The whole variable domain, remainder taken from reference TRBV12-5 and TRBJ2-5, is DARVTQTPRHKVTEMGQEVTMRCQPILGHNTVFWYRQTMMQGLELLAYFRNRAPLDDSGMPKDRFSAEMPDATLATLKIQPSEPRDSAVYFCASGTGKEYQETQYFGPGTRLLVL.

This rearrangement joins TRBV11-2 to TRBJ2-2; the D call from TCRdb, TRBD2, cannot be confirmed without DNA. Germline V CDR1 and CDR2: SGHAT, FQNNGV. The CDR3 is 17 residues long. Here the CDR3 reads CASTSSGNGGAYGELFF.

The chain employs TRBV12-3 or TRBV12-4 and TRBJ1-1; as DNA is missing, the TRBD1 call by TCRdb cannot be tested. The CDR3 totals 12 residues. CDR3 sequence: CASRSDRAEAFF.

The chain links TRBV19 to TRBJ2-2. The CDR3 contains 14 residues. Germline loops: CDR1 LNHDA, CDR2 SQIVND (reference sequence). Here the CDR3 reads CASTRWGNTGELFF.

The CDR3 sequence is CSARAGGYNEQFF. The V call is TRBV20-1, the J call TRBJ2-1; TCRdb lists TRBD1, though no DNA is available to test this call. Germline V gene data show CDR1 as DFQATT and CDR2 as SNEGSKA (reference sequence). This CDR3 is built from 13 residues.

V is TRBV6-6 and J is TRBJ2-2; TCRdb selects TRBD1, and the lack of DNA leaves this call unchecked. There are 16 residues in the CDR3. The germline gives CDR1 MNHNY, CDR2 SVGAGI (reference sequence). The chain's CDR3 is CASGPPLGRETGELFF.

The chain recombines TRBV18 with TRBJ2-7. Germline V lookup: CDR1 KGHSH, CDR2 LQKENI. CDR3 length equals 15 residues. CDR3 in amino acids: CASSPEVTDYYEQYF.

The chain links TRBV7-8 to TRBJ1-2; without DNA, the TCRdb call of TRBD1 cannot be checked. This CDR3 is 14 amino acids long. Germline values: CDR1 SGHVS, CDR2 FQNEAQ. This CDR3 is CASSLFSGEYGYTF.

The chain employs TRBV29-1 and TRBJ2-2; TCRdb's assignment of TRBD1 cannot be checked, as there is no DNA. The CDR3 has 15 residues. Germline CDR1 SQVTM, CDR2 ANQGSEA. The CDR3 region is CSVEEGQVNTGELFF.

The CDR3: CAISESTGLYGYTF. J is TRBJ1-2 and V is TRBV10-3. This CDR3 is built from 14 residues. Germline V gene lookup returns CDR1 ENHRY and CDR2 SYGVKD.